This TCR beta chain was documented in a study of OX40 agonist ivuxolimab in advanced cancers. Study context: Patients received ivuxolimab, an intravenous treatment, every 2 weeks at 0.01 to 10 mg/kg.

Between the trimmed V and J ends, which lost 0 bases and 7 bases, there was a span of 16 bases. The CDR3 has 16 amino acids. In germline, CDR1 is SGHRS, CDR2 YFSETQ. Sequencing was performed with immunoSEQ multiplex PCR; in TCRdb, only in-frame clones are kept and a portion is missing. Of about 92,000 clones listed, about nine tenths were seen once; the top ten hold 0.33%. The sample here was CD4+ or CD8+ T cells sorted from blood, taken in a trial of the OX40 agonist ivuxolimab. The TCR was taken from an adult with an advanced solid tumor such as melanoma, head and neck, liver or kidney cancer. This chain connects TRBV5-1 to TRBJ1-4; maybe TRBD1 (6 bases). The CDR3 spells CASSLGQEGVGEKLFF. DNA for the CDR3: TGCGCCAGCAGCTTGGGACAGGAGGGGGTCGGTGAAAAACTGTTTTTT.